The 8 T cell receptor beta chains below all came from one sample that was sequenced in a study of cytomegalovirus exposure and HLA in healthy donors. Measured with immunoSEQ multiplex PCR; TCRdb has only the in-frame clones, and not every one. The data contain roughly 80,000 clones, roughly 93% of them singletons. Sample: PBMCs. Receptor source: a young man in good health and CMV-seronegative.

The CDR3 DNA reads as TGTGCCAGTCGACAGGGAGGCACAGATACGCAGTATTTT. Amino acid sequence: CASRQGGTDTQYF. This chain uses TRBV28 with TRBJ2-3, with 7 bases matching TRBD1. The CDR3 contains 13 residues. From germline, CDR1 is MDHEN and CDR2 SYDVKM. The junction had 4 bases not matched to a gene; V was cut back by 9 bases and J by 1 base.

The rearrangement links TRBV18 to TRBJ1-4; 7 bases are a match to TRBD1. Germline loops: CDR1 KGHSH, CDR2 LQKENI. This CDR3 comprises 15 residues. V shed 3 bases, J shed 7 bases, and the junction held 8 bases outside the gene matches. As DNA, the CDR3 is TGTGCCAGCTCACCCGCCGGAAGGGGGCCTGAAAAACTGTTTTTT. It encodes CASSPAGRGPEKLFF.

V gene TRBV30 combines with J gene TRBJ2-2; 8 nucleotides match TRBD2. Trimming at V came to 5 bases and at J to 7 bases, leaving 9 bases not matched to a gene. CDR1 GTSNPN and CDR2 SVGIG come from the germline V gene (reference sequence). This CDR3 is built from 14 residues. CDR3 in DNA: TGTGCCTGGGGTCGACTAGCGTCGATCGGGGAGCTGTTTTTT. This translates into CAWGRLASIGELFF.

This clone was observed a handful of times. In nucleotides, the CDR3 is TGTGCCAGCAGCTCCGGGAGTAATTCACCCCTCCACTTT. As protein: CASSSGSNSPLHF. The chain is built from TRBV7-2 and TRBJ1-6; D call uncertain. V dropped 4 bases and J dropped 6 bases, with 7 bases sitting between them. Germline V lookup: CDR1 SGHTA, CDR2 FQGNSA. This CDR3 spans 13 amino acids.

This clone was observed a handful of times. The V gene is TRBV13, the J gene TRBJ1-1, with 7 bases aligning to TRBD1. The CDR3 contains 15 residues. CDR1 and CDR2 from the germline V gene are PRHDT and FYEKMQ (reference sequence). J was trimmed by 11 bases and V by 5 bases; bases with no gene match: 17. This CDR3 reads CASSMTDRVASGAFF. Here the CDR3 DNA reads TGTGCCAGCAGCATGACCGACAGGGTTGCTAGCGGGGCTTTCTTT.

V gene TRBV27 combines with J gene TRBJ2-6, with 11 positions matching TRBD1. CDR3 length: 16 amino acids. V lost 8 bases and J lost 0; bases outside the gene matches: 3. The germline V gene has CDR1 MNHEY and CDR2 SMNVEV (reference sequence). Here the CDR3 DNA reads TGTGCCAGCTCGGGACAGGGGGTCTCTGGGGCCAACGTCCTGACTTTC. This gives the protein CASSGQGVSGANVLTF.

The chain uses TRBV6-5 and TRBJ1-6, with TRBD1 identical over 9 bases. V lost 5 bases to trimming and J lost 11 bases; unmatched junction nucleotides: 7. This CDR3 is 14 amino acids long. Germline CDR1 is MNHEY and CDR2 is SVGAGI. In nucleotides, the CDR3 is TGTGCCAGCAGTCAGACAGGGGGACAGACACCCCTCCACTTT. Residues: CASSQTGGQTPLHF.

The gene calls are TRBV6-6 and TRBJ1-1; 7 bases align to TRBD1. The CDR3 consists of 14 residues. The germline V gene encodes CDR1 MNHNY and CDR2 SVGAGI (reference sequence). J lost 5 bases, V lost 4 bases, and 7 bases had no gene match. The CDR3 sequence is CASSLSGGRTEAFF. CDR3 DNA: TGTGCCAGCAGTTTATCAGGGGGAAGAACTGAAGCTTTCTTT.